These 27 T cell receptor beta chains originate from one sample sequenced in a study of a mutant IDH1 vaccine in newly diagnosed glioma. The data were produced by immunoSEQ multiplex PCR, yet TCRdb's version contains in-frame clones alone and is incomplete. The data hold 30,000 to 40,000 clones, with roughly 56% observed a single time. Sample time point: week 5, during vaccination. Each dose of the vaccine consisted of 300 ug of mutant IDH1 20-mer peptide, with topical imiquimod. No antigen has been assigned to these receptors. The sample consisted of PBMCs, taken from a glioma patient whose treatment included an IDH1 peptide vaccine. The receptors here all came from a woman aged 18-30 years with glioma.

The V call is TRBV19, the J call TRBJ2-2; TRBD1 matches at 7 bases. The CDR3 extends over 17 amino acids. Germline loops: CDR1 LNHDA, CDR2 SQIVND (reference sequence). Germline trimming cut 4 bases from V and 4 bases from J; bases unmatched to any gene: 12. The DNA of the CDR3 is TGTGCCAGTAGTACCCCGGGTACAGGGGTTCGCACCGGGGAGCTGTTTTTT. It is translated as CASSTPGTGVRTGELFF. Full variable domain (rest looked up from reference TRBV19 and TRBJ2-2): DGGITQSPKYLFRKEGQNVTLSCEQNLNHDAMYWYRQDPGQGLRLIYYSQIVNDFQKGDIAEGYSVSREKKESFPLTVTSAQKNPTAFYLCASSTPGTGVRTGELFFGEGSRLTVL.

The CDR3: CASSSPTGSYEQYF. The DNA for the CDR3 is TGTGCCAGCAGCTCTCCGACAGGCTCCTACGAGCAGTACTTC. The V and J genes are TRBV28 and TRBJ2-7; D might be TRBD1 (6 bases). Trimming pared 6 bases from V and 0 bases from J, leaving 12 bases between. This CDR3 is built from 14 residues. Germline loops: CDR1 MDHEN, CDR2 SYDVKM.

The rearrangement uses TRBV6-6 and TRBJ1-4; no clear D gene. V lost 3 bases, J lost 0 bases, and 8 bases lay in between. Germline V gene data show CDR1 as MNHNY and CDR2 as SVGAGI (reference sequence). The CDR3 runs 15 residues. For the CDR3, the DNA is TGTGCCAGCAGTTATGCGCTTGCAACTAATGAAAAACTGTTTTTT. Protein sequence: CASSYALATNEKLFF.

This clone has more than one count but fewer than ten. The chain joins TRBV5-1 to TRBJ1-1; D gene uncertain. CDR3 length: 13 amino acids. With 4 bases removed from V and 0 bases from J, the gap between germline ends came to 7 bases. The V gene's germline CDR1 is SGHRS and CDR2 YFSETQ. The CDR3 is CASSITVNTEAFF. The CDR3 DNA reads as TGCGCCAGCAGCATCACAGTGAACACTGAAGCTTTCTTT.

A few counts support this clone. The CDR3 loop reads CAWSVHLRGQPQHF. The CDR3 DNA sequence: TGTGCCTGGAGTGTACACCTGAGGGGTCAGCCCCAGCATTTT. This chain uses TRBV30 with TRBJ1-5; D may be TRBD1 (5 bases). The CDR3 is made up of 14 amino acids. The V end lost 0 bases, the J end lost 6 bases, and 12 bases lay between the germline ends. Germline V gene lookup returns CDR1 GTSNPN and CDR2 SVGIG (reference sequence).

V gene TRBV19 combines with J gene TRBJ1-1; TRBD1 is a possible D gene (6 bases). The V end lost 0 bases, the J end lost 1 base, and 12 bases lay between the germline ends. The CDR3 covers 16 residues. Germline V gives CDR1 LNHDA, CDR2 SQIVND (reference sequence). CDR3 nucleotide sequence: TGTGCCAGTAGTATAGATGTGGGGGCACAGAACACTGAAGCTTTCTTT. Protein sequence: CASSIDVGAQNTEAFF. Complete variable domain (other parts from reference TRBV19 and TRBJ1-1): DGGITQSPKYLFRKEGQNVTLSCEQNLNHDAMYWYRQDPGQGLRLIYYSQIVNDFQKGDIAEGYSVSREKKESFPLTVTSAQKNPTAFYLCASSIDVGAQNTEAFFGQGTRLTVV.

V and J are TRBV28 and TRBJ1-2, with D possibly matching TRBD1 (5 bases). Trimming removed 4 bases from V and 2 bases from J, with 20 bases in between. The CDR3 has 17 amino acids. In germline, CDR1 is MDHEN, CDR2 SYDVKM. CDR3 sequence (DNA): TGTGCCAGCAGTTCTCCGAGCGGGGGACTGCTAAACTATGGCTACACCTTC. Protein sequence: CASSSPSGGLLNYGYTF.

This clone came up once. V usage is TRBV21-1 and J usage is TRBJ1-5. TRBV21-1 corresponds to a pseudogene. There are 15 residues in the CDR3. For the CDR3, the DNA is TGTGCCAGCAGCAAGGGTGTGGGGGTGGGTCAGCCCCAGCATTTT. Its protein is CASSKGVGVGQPQHF.

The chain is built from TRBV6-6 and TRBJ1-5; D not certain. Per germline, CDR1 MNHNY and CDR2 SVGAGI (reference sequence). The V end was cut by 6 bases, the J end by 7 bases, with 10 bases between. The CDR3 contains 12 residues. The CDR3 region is CASSLLSQPQHF. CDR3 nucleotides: TGTGCCAGCAGCCTTCTGTCGCAGCCCCAGCATTTT.

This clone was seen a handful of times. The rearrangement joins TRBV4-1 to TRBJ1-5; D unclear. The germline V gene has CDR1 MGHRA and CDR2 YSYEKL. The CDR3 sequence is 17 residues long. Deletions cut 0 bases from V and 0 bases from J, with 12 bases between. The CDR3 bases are TGCGCCAGCAGCCAAGATCGCACACCTTATAGCAATCAGCCCCAGCATTTT. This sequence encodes CASSQDRTPYSNQPQHF.

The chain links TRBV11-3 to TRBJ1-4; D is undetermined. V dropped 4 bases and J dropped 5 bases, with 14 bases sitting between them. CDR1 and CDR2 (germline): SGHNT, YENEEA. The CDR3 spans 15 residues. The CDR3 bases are TGTGCCAGCAGCTACCTGAGTGGGAAGAATGAAAAACTGTTTTTT. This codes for CASSYLSGKNEKLFF.

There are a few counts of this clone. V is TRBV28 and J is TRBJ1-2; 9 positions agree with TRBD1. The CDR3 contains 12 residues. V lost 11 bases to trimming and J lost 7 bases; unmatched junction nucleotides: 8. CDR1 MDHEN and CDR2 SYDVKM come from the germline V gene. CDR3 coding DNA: TGTGCCGGAAACAGGGGGCTGGGTGGCTACACCTTC. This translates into CAGNRGLGGYTF.

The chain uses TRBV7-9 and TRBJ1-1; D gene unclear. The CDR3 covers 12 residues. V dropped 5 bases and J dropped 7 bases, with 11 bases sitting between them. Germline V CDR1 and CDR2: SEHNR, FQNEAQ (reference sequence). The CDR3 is CASSLTVSEAFF. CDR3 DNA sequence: TGTGCCAGCAGCCTAACCGTGAGTGAAGCTTTCTTT.

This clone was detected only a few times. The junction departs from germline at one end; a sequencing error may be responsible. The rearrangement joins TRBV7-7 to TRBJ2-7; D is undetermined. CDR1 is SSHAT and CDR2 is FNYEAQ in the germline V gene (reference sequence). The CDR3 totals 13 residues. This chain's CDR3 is CASSFRLGYEQYF. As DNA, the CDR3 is TGTGCTAGCAGCTTCCGTTTGGGCTACGAGCAGTACTTC.

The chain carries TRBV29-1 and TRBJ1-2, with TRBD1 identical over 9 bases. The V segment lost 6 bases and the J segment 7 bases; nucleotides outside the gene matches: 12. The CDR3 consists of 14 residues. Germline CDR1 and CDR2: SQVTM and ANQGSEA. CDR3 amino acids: CSVDRGKGSGGYTF. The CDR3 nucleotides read TGCAGCGTCGACAGGGGGAAGGGTTCTGGTGGCTACACCTTC.

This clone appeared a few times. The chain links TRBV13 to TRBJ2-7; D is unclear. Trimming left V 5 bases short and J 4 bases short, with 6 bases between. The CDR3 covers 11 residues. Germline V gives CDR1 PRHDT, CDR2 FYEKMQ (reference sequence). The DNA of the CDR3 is TGTGCCAGCAGCCCTGCATACGAGCAGTACTTC. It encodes CASSPAYEQYF. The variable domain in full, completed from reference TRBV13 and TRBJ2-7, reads AAGVIQSPRHLIKEKRETATLKCYPIPRHDTVYWYQQGPGQDPQFLISFYEKMQSDKGSIPDRFSAQQFSDYHSELNMSSLELGDSALYFCASSPAYEQYFGPGTRLTVT.

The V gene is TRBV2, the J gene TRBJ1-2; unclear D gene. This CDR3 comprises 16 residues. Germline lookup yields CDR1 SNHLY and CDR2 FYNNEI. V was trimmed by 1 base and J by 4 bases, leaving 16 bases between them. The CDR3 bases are TGTGCCAGCAGTGAAGGGTCAAGGGTATCAGCCTATGGCTACACCTTC. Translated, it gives CASSEGSRVSAYGYTF.

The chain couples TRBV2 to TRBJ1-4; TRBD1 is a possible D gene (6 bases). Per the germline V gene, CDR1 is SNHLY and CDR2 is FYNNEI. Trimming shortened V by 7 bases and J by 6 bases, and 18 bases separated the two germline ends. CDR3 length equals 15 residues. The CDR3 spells CASMLRGGGDEKLFF. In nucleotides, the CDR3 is TGTGCCAGCATGCTAAGAGGGGGGGGAGATGAAAAACTGTTTTTT.

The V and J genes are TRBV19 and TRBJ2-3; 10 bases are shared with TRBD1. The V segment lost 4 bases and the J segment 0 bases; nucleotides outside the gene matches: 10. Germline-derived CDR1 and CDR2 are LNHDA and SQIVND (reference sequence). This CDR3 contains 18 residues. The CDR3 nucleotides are TGTGCCAGTAGTAAGAAGACCGGGACAGGGGCAAGCACAGATACGCAGTATTTT. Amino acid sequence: CASSKKTGTGASTDTQYF.

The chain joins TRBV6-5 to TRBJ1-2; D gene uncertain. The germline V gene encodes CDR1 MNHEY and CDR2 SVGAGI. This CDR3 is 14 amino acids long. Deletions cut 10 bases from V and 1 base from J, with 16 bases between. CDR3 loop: CATRKRALNYGYTF. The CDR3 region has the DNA TGTGCCACCCGGAAGAGAGCCCTTAACTATGGCTACACCTTC.

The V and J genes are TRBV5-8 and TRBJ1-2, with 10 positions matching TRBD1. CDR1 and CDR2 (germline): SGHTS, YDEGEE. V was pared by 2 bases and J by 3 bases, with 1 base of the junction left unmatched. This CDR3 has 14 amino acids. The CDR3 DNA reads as TGTGCCAGCAGCTTAGGGACAGGGGACTATGGCTACACCTTC. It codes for CASSLGTGDYGYTF.

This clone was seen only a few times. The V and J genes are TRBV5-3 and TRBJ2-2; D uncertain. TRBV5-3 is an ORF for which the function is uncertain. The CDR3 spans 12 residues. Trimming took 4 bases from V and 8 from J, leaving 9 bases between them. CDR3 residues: CARSIDKGELFF. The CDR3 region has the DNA TGTGCCAGAAGCATCGACAAGGGGGAGCTGTTTTTT.

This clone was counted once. The CDR3 bases are TGCGCCAGCAGCTTGGCCCCGCAAGGGGTGGGTCTCTACGAGCAGTACTTC. This translates into CASSLAPQGVGLYEQYF. J is TRBJ2-7 and V is TRBV5-1, with TRBD1 as a possible D gene (5 bases). This CDR3 region has 17 residues. V lost 0 bases and J 3 bases, leaving 19 bases between the germline ends. The germline CDR1 and CDR2 sequences are SGHRS and YFSETQ.

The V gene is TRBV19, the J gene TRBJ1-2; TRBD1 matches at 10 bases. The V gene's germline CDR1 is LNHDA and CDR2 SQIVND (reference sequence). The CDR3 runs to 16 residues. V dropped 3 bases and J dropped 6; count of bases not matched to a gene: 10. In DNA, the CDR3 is TGTGCCAGTAGTATCAGCCCACAAGGGACAGGGGATGGCTACACCTTC. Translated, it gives CASSISPQGTGDGYTF.

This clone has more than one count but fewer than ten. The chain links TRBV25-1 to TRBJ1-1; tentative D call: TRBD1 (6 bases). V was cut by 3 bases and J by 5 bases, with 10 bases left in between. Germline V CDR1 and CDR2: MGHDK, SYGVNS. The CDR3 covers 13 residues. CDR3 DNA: TGTGCCAGCAGTGAGCAGGGGCCGACTGAAGCTTTCTTT. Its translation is CASSEQGPTEAFF.

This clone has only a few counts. The CDR3 loop reads CAISENSASYEQYF. The CDR3 DNA is TGTGCCATCAGTGAAAATAGCGCCTCCTACGAGCAGTACTTC. This chain joins TRBV10-3 and TRBJ2-7, with a weak D call TRBD2 (5 bases). The CDR3 is 14 amino acids. Germline CDR1 is ENHRY and CDR2 is SYGVKD. V shed 3 bases and J shed 0 bases, with 9 bases lying between them.

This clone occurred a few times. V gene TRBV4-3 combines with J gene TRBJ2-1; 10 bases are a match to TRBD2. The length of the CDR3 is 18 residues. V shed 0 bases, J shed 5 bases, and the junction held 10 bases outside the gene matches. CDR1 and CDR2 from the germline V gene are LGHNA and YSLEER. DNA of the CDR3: TGCGCCAGCAGCCAAGAACTGGCAGGACTAGCGGAAGACAATGAGCAGTTCTTC. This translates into CASSQELAGLAEDNEQFF.